This T cell receptor beta chain comes out of a study of cytomegalovirus exposure and HLA in healthy donors. The CDR3 length is 15 residues. V lost 2 bases, J lost 6 bases, and 10 bases stayed unmatched. The germline V gene encodes CDR1 MNHNS and CDR2 SASEGT. This PCR relied on a set of 60 Vbeta primers and 13 Jbeta primers. The repertoire was sequenced with immunoSEQ multiplex PCR; TCRdb's copy has only in-frame clones and lacks some. Among about 120,000 clones listed, 80% were seen once. Study-level results: Within the data, a cluster of highly shared sequence variants was likely a sequencing artifact.

This clone was detected once. Its antigen is undetermined. What was sequenced was PBMCs. This clonotype originated in a man between 25 and 39 years old in good health and CMV-seronegative. The rearrangement joins TRBV6-1 to TRBJ2-7; 7 bases map to TRBD2. CDR3: CASSEQGGRASEQYF. CDR3 bases: TGTGCCAGCAGTGAACAGGGTGGGAGGGCCTCCGAGCAGTACTTC.